The present entry profiles one TCR beta chain with its context. The antigen is not known. Time point given: pre-sensitization, week 0. Described treatment: therapeutic diphenylcyclopropenone sensitization with weekly scalp DPC. The study enrolled 18 to 70-year-old alopecia patients suitable for DPC. This specimen comes from a study of human T cells and chemical hapten exposure. Study in general: Patch tests of 0.01% DPC on the upper back were read at 6 days. Patients, predominantly female, presented with alopecia areata, totalis or universalis.

Whole-study results and caveats: TCRs at high frequency, those above 1 in 1000, did not change with DPC sensitization.

TCRdb redid the calling of the RACE reads with MiXCR, one entry per CDR3 protein. The sample yields some 74,000 distinct CDR3 sequences, less than 15% seen once. Per the germline V gene, CDR1 is MNHEY and CDR2 is SMNVEV (reference sequence). Trimming left V 4 bases short and J 5 bases short, with 5 bases between. The CDR3 consists of 12 residues. The sequenced sample was whole blood, obtained in connection with sensitization to the hapten diphenylcyclopropenone (DPC). This chain links TRBV27 with TRBJ2-2, with no clear D. This clonotype originated in a woman in her forties or fifties with alopecia areata. Some clones in this sample may be carry-over from other donors' samples. CDR3 loop: CASSSWTGELFF. Written as DNA, the CDR3 is TGTGCCAGCAGTTCCTGGACCGGGGAGCTGTTTTTT.